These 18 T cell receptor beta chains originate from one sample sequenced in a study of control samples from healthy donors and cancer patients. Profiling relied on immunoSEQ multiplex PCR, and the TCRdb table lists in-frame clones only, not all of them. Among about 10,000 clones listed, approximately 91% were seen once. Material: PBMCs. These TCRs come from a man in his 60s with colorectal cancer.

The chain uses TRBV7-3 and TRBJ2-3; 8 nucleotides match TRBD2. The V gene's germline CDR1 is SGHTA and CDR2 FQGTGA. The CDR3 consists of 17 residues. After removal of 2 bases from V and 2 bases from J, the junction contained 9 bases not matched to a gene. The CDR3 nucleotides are TGTGCCAGCAGCTTACTCGGGCGGGGGGCTGTCACAGATACGCAGTATTTT. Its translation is CASSLLGRGAVTDTQYF.

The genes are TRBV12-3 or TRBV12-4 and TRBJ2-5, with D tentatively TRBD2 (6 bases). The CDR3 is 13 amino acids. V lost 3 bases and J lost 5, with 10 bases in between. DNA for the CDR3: TGTGCCAGCAGTTTGAATGGGGGGGAGACCCAGTACTTC. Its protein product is CASSLNGGETQYF.

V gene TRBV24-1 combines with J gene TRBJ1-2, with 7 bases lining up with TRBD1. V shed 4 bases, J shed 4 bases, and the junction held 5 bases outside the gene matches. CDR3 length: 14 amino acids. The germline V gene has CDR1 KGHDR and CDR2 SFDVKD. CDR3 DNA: TGTGCCACCAGTGACCCCGGGACAGTCTATGGCTACACCTTC. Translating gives CATSDPGTVYGYTF.

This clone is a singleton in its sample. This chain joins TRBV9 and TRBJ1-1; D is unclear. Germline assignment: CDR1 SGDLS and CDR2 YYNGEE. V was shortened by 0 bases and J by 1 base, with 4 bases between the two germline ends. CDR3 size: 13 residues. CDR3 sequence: CASSVGSNTEAFF. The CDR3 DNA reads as TGTGCCAGCAGCGTAGGATCGAACACTGAAGCTTTCTTT.

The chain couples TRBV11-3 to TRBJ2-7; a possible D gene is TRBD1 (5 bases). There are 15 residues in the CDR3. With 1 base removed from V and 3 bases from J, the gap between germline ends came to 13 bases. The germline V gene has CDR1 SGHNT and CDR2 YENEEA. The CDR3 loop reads CASSLGAGSDYEQYF. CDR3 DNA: TGTGCCAGCAGCTTAGGAGCAGGGTCGGACTACGAGCAGTACTTC.

CDR3 in amino acids: CASSHGTGNGYTF. CDR3 DNA sequence: TGTGCCAGCAGCCATGGGACAGGGAATGGCTACACCTTC. The chain has TRBV9 and TRBJ1-2, with 9 bases lining up with TRBD1. Looked up from germline, CDR1 is SGDLS and CDR2 is YYNGEE. This CDR3 contains 13 residues. J was trimmed by 6 bases and V by 4 bases; bases with no gene match: 4.

DNA of the CDR3: TGTGCCAGCAGCGTTTCGCGCCGGACAGGAGGAGGTGAAAAACTGTTTTTT. Its protein is CASSVSRRTGGGEKLFF. This chain joins TRBV7-9 and TRBJ1-4; TRBD1 agrees at 7 bases. Per germline, CDR1 SEHNR and CDR2 FQNEAQ (reference sequence). Trimming cost V 5 bases and J 7 bases; bases outside gene matches: 16. The CDR3 totals 17 residues.

The CDR3 protein is CATSRGDGYTF. CDR3 nucleotide sequence: TGTGCCACCAGCAGAGGAGACGGCTACACCTTC. The V call is TRBV15, the J call TRBJ1-2, with D uncertain. This CDR3 region has 11 residues. Trimming cost V 1 base and J 8 bases, with 5 bases left between them. Germline V gives CDR1 LNHNV, CDR2 YYDKDF (reference sequence).

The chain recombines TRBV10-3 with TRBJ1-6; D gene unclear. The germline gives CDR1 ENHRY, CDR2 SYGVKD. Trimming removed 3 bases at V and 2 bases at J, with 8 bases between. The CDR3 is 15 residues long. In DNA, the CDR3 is TGTGCCATCAGTGAAGAGACACCCTATAATTCACCCCTCCACTTT. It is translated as CAISEETPYNSPLHF.

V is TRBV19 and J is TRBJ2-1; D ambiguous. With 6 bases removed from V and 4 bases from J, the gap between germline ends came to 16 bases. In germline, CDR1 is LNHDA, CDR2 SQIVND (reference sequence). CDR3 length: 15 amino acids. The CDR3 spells CASSQPDKEYNEQFF. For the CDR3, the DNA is TGTGCCAGTAGCCAGCCCGACAAGGAGTACAATGAGCAGTTCTTC.

CDR3 sequence (DNA): TGTGCCAGCAGTCCGGGACAGGGCTCCTACGAGCAGTACTTC. Its protein is CASSPGQGSYEQYF. The J gene is TRBJ2-7, the V gene TRBV6-2 or TRBV6-3, with 9 nucleotides matching TRBD1. The CDR3 sequence is 14 residues long. Germline CDR1 is MNHEY and CDR2 is SVGEGT. J gave up 0 bases and V 5 bases, and 2 bases lay outside the gene matches.

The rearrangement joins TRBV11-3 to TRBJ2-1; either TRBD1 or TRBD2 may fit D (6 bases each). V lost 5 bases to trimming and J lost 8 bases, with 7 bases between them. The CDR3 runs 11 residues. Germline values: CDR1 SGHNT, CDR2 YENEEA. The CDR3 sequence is CASSRGDEQFF. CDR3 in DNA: TGTGCCAGCAGCAGGGGGGATGAGCAGTTCTTC.

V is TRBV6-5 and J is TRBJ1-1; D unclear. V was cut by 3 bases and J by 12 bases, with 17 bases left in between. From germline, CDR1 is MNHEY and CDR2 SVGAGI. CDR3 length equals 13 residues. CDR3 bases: TGTGCCAGCAGTTATGTCGCCCGGGTCGGAACTTTCTTT. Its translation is CASSYVARVGTFF.

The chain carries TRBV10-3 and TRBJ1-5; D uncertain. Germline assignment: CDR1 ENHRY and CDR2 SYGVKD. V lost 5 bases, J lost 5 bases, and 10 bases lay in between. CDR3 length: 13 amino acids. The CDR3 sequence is CAISPSTDQPQHF. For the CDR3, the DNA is TGTGCCATCAGTCCATCCACTGATCAGCCCCAGCATTTT.

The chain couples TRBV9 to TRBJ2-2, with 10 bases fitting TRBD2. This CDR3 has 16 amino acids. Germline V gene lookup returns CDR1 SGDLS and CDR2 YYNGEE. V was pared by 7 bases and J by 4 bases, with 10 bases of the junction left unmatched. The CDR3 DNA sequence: TGTGCCAGCTGCAGCGGGGGGGCGTTCAGCACCGGGGAGCTGTTTTTT. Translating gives CASCSGGAFSTGELFF.

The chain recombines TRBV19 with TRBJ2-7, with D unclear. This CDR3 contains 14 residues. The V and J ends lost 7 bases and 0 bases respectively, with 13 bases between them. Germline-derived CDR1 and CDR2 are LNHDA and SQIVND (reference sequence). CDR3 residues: CASKSQMDSYEQYF. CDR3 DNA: TGTGCCAGTAAGTCACAGATGGACTCCTACGAGCAGTACTTC.

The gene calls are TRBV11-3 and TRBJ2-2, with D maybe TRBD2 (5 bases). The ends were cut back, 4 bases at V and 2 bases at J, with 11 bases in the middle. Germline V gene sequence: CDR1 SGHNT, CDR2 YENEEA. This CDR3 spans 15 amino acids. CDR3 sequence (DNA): TGTGCCAGCAGCTCGGCAGGACTTAACACCGGGGAGCTGTTTTTT. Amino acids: CASSSAGLNTGELFF. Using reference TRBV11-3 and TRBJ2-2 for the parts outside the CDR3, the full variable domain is EAGVVQSPRYKIIEKKQPVAFWCNPISGHNTLYWYLQNLGQGPELLIRYENEEAVDDSQLPKDRFSAERLKGVDSTLKIQPAELGDSAVYLCASSSAGLNTGELFFGEGSRLTVL.

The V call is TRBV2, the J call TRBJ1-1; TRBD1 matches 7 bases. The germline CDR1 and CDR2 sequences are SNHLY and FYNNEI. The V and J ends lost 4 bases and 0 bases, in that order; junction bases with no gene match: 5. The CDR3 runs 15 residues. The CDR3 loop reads CASSVTGTMNTEAFF. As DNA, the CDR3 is TGTGCCAGCAGTGTGACAGGGACTATGAACACTGAAGCTTTCTTT.